The clone carrying this T cell receptor beta chain turned up a few times. The antigen is not known. Caucasian individuals from Russia who were healthy and aged about 6 to 95 acted as donors. Looked up from germline, CDR1 is LGHDT and CDR2 is YNNKEL (reference sequence). The CDR3 runs 16 residues. V gave up 0 bases and J gave up 3 bases, with 14 bases separating them. The record originates from a study of blood T cells in healthy people across ages. Study-wide results and limits: Because sorting was not performed, PBMCs prevented conclusive naive versus antigen-experienced comparison.

The authors ran a second PCR of 7 to 11 cycles using a sample-barcoded 5' primer and a J-beta primer mix. Each CDR3 protein is one row after TCRdb ran MiXCR on the 5' RACE reads. The sample lists 1,500,000 or so distinct CDR3 sequences; less than 45% were seen once. The receptor was derived from a woman under 30 in good health. The chain is built from TRBV3-1 and TRBJ1-2; D is unclear. Sample: blood. The CDR3 sequence: CASSQERTATDYGYTF. The CDR3 region has the DNA TGTGCCAGCAGCCAAGAAAGGACGGCGACGGACTATGGCTACACCTTC.